These 14 T cell receptor beta chains came from one sample sequenced in a study of T-cell reconstitution after alpha-beta-depleted transplantation in children (dated by TCRdb to about 2016). To prepare the library, PCR was applied. Sequencing instrument: Illumina HiSeq 2500. TCR library preparation used molecular barcoding, with unique molecular identifiers applied to normalize quantification of the TCRbeta repertoire. Clones were called with MiXCR by TCRdb after fastp trimmed the public reads at Q25, and only in-frame beta chains were retained. Rows are combined by CDR3 protein, so each entry shows the most common genes and DNA. This sample is represented by 170,000 or so distinct CDR3 sequences; about 6.4% of them were singletons. About 3% of the sample comes from the top ten. The sample in question was PBMCs from the stem cell graft donor, obtained from the stem cell graft. Every receptor here comes from a human donor who donated a stem cell graft to a child with Wiskott-Aldrich syndrome.

In its sample, this clonotype was seen many times. The chain joins TRBV10-3 to TRBJ1-2; D is possibly TRBD1 (5 bases). The CDR3 runs 13 residues. CDR1 is ENHRY, CDR2 SYGVKD, per germline. Trimming took off 9 bases at V and 4 bases at J, with 15 bases between the two ends. Here the CDR3 DNA reads TGTGCCATAAAAGGGACGTCGAGCTATGGCTACACCTTC. It encodes CAIKGTSSYGYTF.

This clonotype showed up many times. V usage is TRBV24-1 and J usage is TRBJ2-1, with D perhaps assigned TRBD1 or TRBD2 (5 bases each). Per germline, CDR1 KGHDR and CDR2 SFDVKD. CDR3 length: 16 residues. Trimming took 0 bases from V and 3 from J, leaving 11 bases between them. CDR3 sequence: CATSDLSGPRYNEQFF. The CDR3 coding sequence is TGTGCCACCAGTGATTTGTCGGGACCCCGCTACAATGAGCAGTTCTTC.

This clonotype was observed at least ten times. This chain joins TRBV5-1 and TRBJ2-5; TRBD1 is a possible D gene (5 bases). V dropped 0 bases and J dropped 5 bases, with 14 bases sitting between them. CDR3 length: 15 amino acids. Germline V CDR1 and CDR2: SGHRS, YFSETQ. CDR3 sequence reads: CASSLEFRAVETQYF. As DNA, the CDR3 is TGCGCCAGCAGCTTGGAGTTCAGGGCCGTGGAGACCCAGTACTTC. The full variable domain, its missing parts supplied by reference TRBV5-1 and TRBJ2-5, is KAGVTQTPRYLIKTRGQQVTLSCSPISGHRSVSWYQQTPGQGLQFLFEYFSETQRNKGNFPGRFSGRQFSNSRSEMNVSTLELGDSALYLCASSLEFRAVETQYFGPGTRLLVL.

At least ten counts were recorded for this clonotype. V usage is TRBV12-3 or TRBV12-4 and J usage is TRBJ2-1, with 11 bases aligning to TRBD2. V lost 3 bases to trimming and J lost 4 bases; unmatched junction nucleotides: 5. The CDR3 sequence is 16 residues long. The CDR3 protein is CASSLGTSGVYNEQFF. In DNA form, the CDR3 reads TGTGCCAGCAGTTTGGGGACTAGCGGAGTTTACAATGAGCAGTTCTTC.

The genes are TRBV2 and TRBJ2-5, with 13 bases lining up with TRBD2. Per the germline V gene, CDR1 is SNHLY and CDR2 is FYNNEI. J was trimmed by 5 bases and V by 6 bases; bases with no gene match: 6. The CDR3 loop spans 15 amino acids. The CDR3 protein is CASRRLAGGSETQYF. Here the CDR3 DNA reads TGTGCCAGCAGGAGACTAGCGGGAGGTTCTGAGACCCAGTACTTC.

This rearrangement joins TRBV2 to TRBJ2-1; TRBD2 matches at 12 bases. Per the germline V gene, CDR1 is SNHLY and CDR2 is FYNNEI. This CDR3 is 17 amino acids long. J lost 4 bases, V lost 3 bases, and 7 bases had no gene match. Written as DNA, the CDR3 is TGTGCCAGCAGTGATCTAGCGGGGGGGACTCTATACAATGAGCAGTTCTTC. Encoded protein: CASSDLAGGTLYNEQFF.

This clonotype was seen a few times. The J gene is TRBJ2-5, the V gene TRBV13; D not resolved. Trimming removed 8 bases at V and 1 base at J, with 11 bases between. The germline V gene has CDR1 PRHDT and CDR2 FYEKMQ (reference sequence). The CDR3 runs 13 residues. CDR3 in amino acids: CASGQIVQETQYF. The CDR3 nucleotides read TGTGCCAGCGGCCAGATAGTCCAAGAGACCCAGTACTTC. The complete variable domain, with remaining parts taken from reference TRBV13 and TRBJ2-5, reads AAGVIQSPRHLIKEKRETATLKCYPIPRHDTVYWYQQGPGQDPQFLISFYEKMQSDKGSIPDRFSAQQFSDYHSELNMSSLELGDSALYFCASGQIVQETQYFGPGTRLLVL.

Only a few counts were recorded for this clonotype. This rearrangement joins TRBV3-1 to TRBJ2-7; D not certain. V lost 3 bases and J 5 bases, leaving 14 bases between the germline ends. CDR3 size: 14 residues. The germline CDR1 and CDR2 sequences are LGHDT and YNNKEL (reference sequence). CDR3 sequence: CASSQPWLVNEQYF. The CDR3 region has the DNA TGTGCCAGCAGCCAGCCGTGGCTAGTAAACGAGCAGTACTTC.

In its sample, this clonotype was seen a few times. V gene TRBV18 combines with J gene TRBJ1-2, with 11 bases identical to TRBD1. Germline V gene sequence: CDR1 KGHSH, CDR2 LQKENI. The CDR3 is 15 residues long. V lost 3 bases and J lost 7; bases outside the gene matches: 7. CDR3 sequence reads: CASSPGQGAPGGYTF. CDR3 DNA sequence: TGTGCCAGCTCACCCGGACAGGGGGCGCCCGGTGGCTACACCTTC.

This clonotype was counted many times. This chain uses TRBV20-1 with TRBJ1-1; no clear D. V shed 6 bases and J shed 0 bases, with 11 bases lying between them. The germline gives CDR1 DFQATT, CDR2 SNEGSKA (reference sequence). The CDR3 has 13 residues. This chain's CDR3 is CSAPTTMNTEAFF. In DNA, the CDR3 is TGCAGTGCGCCGACGACTATGAACACTGAAGCTTTCTTT.

This clonotype showed up just a few times. CDR3 region: CASSRDGANYGYTF. Written as DNA, the CDR3 is TGTGCCAGCTCCCGGGACGGAGCTAACTATGGCTACACCTTC. The chain links TRBV5-6 to TRBJ1-2; TRBD1 is a possible D gene (5 bases). Germline CDR1 SGHDT, CDR2 YYEEEE. This CDR3 spans 14 amino acids. Trimming removed 7 bases from V and 0 bases from J, with 13 bases in between.

In its sample, this clonotype was seen many times. The chain has TRBV6-1 and TRBJ2-2; D might be TRBD1 (6 bases). Germline CDR1 and CDR2: MNHNS and SASEGT. Trimming left V 5 bases short and J 3 bases short, with 13 bases between. The length of the CDR3 is 15 residues. CDR3 nucleotides: TGTGCCAGCAGTCAAGGGGCAGGGGACACCGGGGAGCTGTTTTTT. It yields the protein CASSQGAGDTGELFF.

This clonotype came up many times. J is TRBJ1-4 and V is TRBV6-5; D unresolved. V lost 0 bases and J lost 0, with 17 bases in between. Per the germline V gene, CDR1 is MNHEY and CDR2 is SVGAGI. The CDR3 consists of 19 residues. CDR3 nucleotide sequence: TGTGCCAGCAGTTACTCGAAGTTTGCTCAGGTGACAACTAATGAAAAACTGTTTTTT. Translation gives CASSYSKFAQVTTNEKLFF.

The table lists this clonotype with many counts. The chain has TRBV6-2 or TRBV6-3 and TRBJ2-5; 7 bases match TRBD1. V gave up 0 bases and J gave up 3 bases; unmatched junction bases: 1. CDR1 is MNHEY and CDR2 is SVGEGT in the germline V gene. The CDR3 is made up of 14 amino acids. CDR3 DNA sequence: TGTGCCAGCAGTTACTCGGACAGGAAAGAGACCCAGTACTTC. It encodes CASSYSDRKETQYF.